Each of the 8 T cell receptor beta chains below was sequenced from the same sample in a study of blood T cell repertoires in COVID-19. Sequencing was performed with immunoSEQ multiplex PCR; in TCRdb, only in-frame clones are kept and a portion is missing. This table holds about 240,000 clones, about 81% found once. Material: peripheral blood. These receptors came from a woman aged 55-75 years with active or convalescent COVID-19.

The chain has TRBV5-1 and TRBJ2-2; a possible D gene is TRBD2 (6 bases). This CDR3 comprises 15 residues. Germline assignment: CDR1 SGHRS and CDR2 YFSETQ. With 1 base removed from V and 3 bases from J, the gap between germline ends came to 10 bases. DNA of the CDR3: TGCGCCAGCAGCTTGAGGGACTGGGACACCGGGGAGCTGTTTTTT. The encoded protein is CASSLRDWDTGELFF.

Only a few counts were recorded for this clone. This sequence joins TRBV5-4 and TRBJ2-1; D is perhaps TRBD1 (6 bases). Germline CDR1 SGHNT, CDR2 YYREEE (reference sequence). This CDR3 comprises 16 residues. Trimming cost V 1 base and J 3 bases, with 14 bases left between them. In DNA form, the CDR3 reads TGTGCCAGCAGCTTGAATCCGCAGGGGAACTACAATGAGCAGTTCTTC. Translating gives CASSLNPQGNYNEQFF.

This clone was counted only a few times. This sample includes further DNA sequences coding for the same CDR3. The chain combines TRBV5-1 with TRBJ1-1; a weak D match, TRBD1 (6 bases). The CDR3 spans 15 residues. Trimming took off 0 bases at V and 0 bases at J, with 9 bases between the two ends. Germline loops: CDR1 SGHRS, CDR2 YFSETQ. The CDR3 spells CASSLVGTLNTEAFF. CDR3 coding DNA: TGCGCCAGCAGCTTGGTGGGGACATTGAACACTGAAGCTTTCTTT.

The chain joins TRBV6-5 to TRBJ2-7; 8 bases align to TRBD2. Germline V gives CDR1 MNHEY, CDR2 SVGAGI. The CDR3 runs 15 residues. Germline trimming cut 7 bases from V and 0 bases from J; bases unmatched to any gene: 8. The CDR3 DNA reads as TGTGCCAGCATTCCCGGGGGGGCTTACTCCTACGAGCAGTACTTC. Translation gives CASIPGGAYSYEQYF.

The chain couples TRBV10-2 to TRBJ1-5; D possibly corresponds to TRBD1 (6 bases). V was shortened by 2 bases and J by 6 bases, with 14 bases between the two germline ends. The CDR3 runs to 15 residues. Germline CDR1 is WSHSY and CDR2 is SAAADI. The CDR3 DNA sequence: TGCGCCAGCAGTGAGGGCACAGGGAGAGGTCAGCCCCAGCATTTT. Its protein product is CASSEGTGRGQPQHF.

With regard to this clone: At the DNA level, this CDR3 is encoded by other sequences in the same sample as well. V and J are TRBV18 and TRBJ2-5; no clear D gene. The CDR3 consists of 12 residues. Trimming removed 6 bases from V and 5 bases from J, with 10 bases in between. In germline, CDR1 is KGHSH, CDR2 LQKENI. The CDR3 nucleotides read TGTGCCAGCTCGCCCGGAGAGGAGACCCAGTACTTC. It is translated as CASSPGEETQYF.

The V and J genes are TRBV27 and TRBJ1-6; unclear D gene. Germline V gene sequence: CDR1 MNHEY, CDR2 SMNVEV (reference sequence). This CDR3 contains 16 residues. Deletions cut 3 bases from V and 0 bases from J, with 9 bases between. In DNA, the CDR3 is TGTGCCAGCAGTTTTAGTCTTGGCTCCTATAATTCACCCCTCCACTTT. It is translated as CASSFSLGSYNSPLHF.

The rearrangement uses TRBV7-9 and TRBJ2-3, with TRBD1 as a possible D gene (7 bases). Trimming stripped 7 bases from V and 4 bases from J, with 12 bases between. Germline CDR1 SEHNR, CDR2 FQNEAQ (reference sequence). The CDR3 totals 13 residues. The CDR3 DNA sequence: TGTGCCAGCACCCAGGGGGGCCCAGATACGCAGTATTTT. Its protein product is CASTQGGPDTQYF.